The 12 T cell receptor beta chains below come from one sample, sequenced in a study of T cells in Graves' hyperthyroidism and ophthalmopathy. Amplification of TCR beta CDR3 regions was performed using RNA transcripts as template. When the TCR CDR3 underwent first-round RT-PCR, the HTBI primer set was used. TCRdb re-called the multiplex PCR reads through MiXCR, storing one row per CDR3 protein. This table holds about 640,000 distinct CDR3 sequences, less than 25% found once. Specimen: blood. Receptors were obtained from a man under 40 with Graves' ophthalmopathy.

A few counts support this clonotype. The CDR3 loop reads CSAKTGGTDTQYF. The CDR3, as DNA: TGCAGTGCTAAGACGGGAGGAACAGATACGCAGTATTTT. The chain joins TRBV20-1 to TRBJ2-3; 7 positions match TRBD2. This CDR3 has 13 residues. The germline V gene encodes CDR1 DFQATT and CDR2 SNEGSKA (reference sequence). After removal of 4 bases from V and 3 bases from J, the junction contained 4 bases not matched to a gene.

This clonotype showed up just a few times. The chain combines TRBV6-2 or TRBV6-3 with TRBJ2-7; 10 nucleotides agree with TRBD1. The CDR3 is 15 amino acids. Germline trimming cut 6 bases from V and 3 bases from J; bases unmatched to any gene: 8. CDR1 is MNHEY and CDR2 is SVGEGT in the germline V gene. This CDR3 reads CASRQTGGDYYEQYF. CDR3 in DNA: TGTGCCAGCAGACAGACAGGGGGCGATTACTACGAGCAGTACTTC.

This clonotype appeared a single time. This clone may be a read error of a much larger clone one base away. The chain recombines TRBV28 with TRBJ1-2; D is undetermined. Germline V gene data show CDR1 as MDHEN and CDR2 as SYDVKM. This CDR3 contains 14 residues. CDR3 nucleotides: TGTGGCAGCAGTTTAGAACAAGCGGACTATGGCTACACCTTC. This gives the protein CGSSLEQADYGYTF.

This clonotype has just a few counts. This rearrangement joins TRBV7-9 to TRBJ2-7; 9 bases are shared with TRBD2. The V gene end was trimmed by 5 bases and the J gene end by 7 bases; junction bases not matched to a gene: 12. CDR1 and CDR2 (germline): SEHNR, FQNEAQ (reference sequence). The CDR3 sequence is 15 residues long. The CDR3: CASSPLLRGGEEQYF. In DNA, the CDR3 is TGTGCCAGCAGCCCTCTTTTGCGGGGGGGGGAGGAGCAGTACTTC.

This clonotype was detected many times. V usage is TRBV10-3 and J usage is TRBJ1-1, with D possibly TRBD1 on 6 matching bases. The CDR3 runs 13 residues. Per germline, CDR1 ENHRY and CDR2 SYGVKD. Deletions cut 2 bases from V and 5 bases from J, with 9 bases between. CDR3 amino acids: CAISETGRTEAFF. The CDR3 bases are TGTGCCATCAGTGAGACAGGGAGAACTGAAGCTTTCTTT.

This clonotype was picked up many times. This chain connects TRBV5-1 to TRBJ2-1; D remains unclear. Trimming left V 4 bases short and J 7 bases short, with 18 bases between. Germline CDR1 SGHRS, CDR2 YFSETQ. The CDR3 is made up of 15 amino acids. CDR3 bases: TGCGCCAGCAGCCAACGGTCTTGGGGTGGGAATGAGCAGTTCTTC. Its translation: CASSQRSWGGNEQFF. The full variable domain, completed using reference TRBV5-1 and TRBJ2-1, is KAGVTQTPRYLIKTRGQQVTLSCSPISGHRSVSWYQQTPGQGLQFLFEYFSETQRNKGNFPGRFSGRQFSNSRSEMNVSTLELGDSALYLCASSQRSWGGNEQFFGPGTRLTVL.

This clonotype came up a few times. The chain is built from TRBV27 and TRBJ2-1; 7 bases are a match to TRBD1. V was clipped by 6 bases and J by 2 bases; unmatched bases: 1. The CDR3 consists of 13 residues. In germline, CDR1 is MNHEY, CDR2 SMNVEV (reference sequence). CDR3 loop: CASRQGTYNEQFF. CDR3 nucleotides: TGTGCCAGCAGACAGGGGACCTACAATGAGCAGTTCTTC.

This clonotype was found a few times. The rearrangement links TRBV5-5 to TRBJ2-7, with 8 nucleotides matching TRBD1. CDR1 is SGHKS and CDR2 is YYEKEE in the germline V gene (reference sequence). J was trimmed by 2 bases and V by 2 bases; bases with no gene match: 9. CDR3 length: 16 amino acids. CDR3 nucleotides: TGTGCCAGCAGCTTCCGGACAGGGCGAGGGACCTACGAGCAGTACTTC. Residues: CASSFRTGRGTYEQYF.

This clonotype was counted ten times or more. This chain joins TRBV5-1 and TRBJ2-2, with 8 bases matching TRBD1. The V gene's germline CDR1 is SGHRS and CDR2 YFSETQ. CDR3 length: 15 residues. With 0 bases clipped from V and 3 bases from J, the junction kept 1 base outside the gene matches. The CDR3 region has the DNA TGCGCCAGCAGCTTGGGACAGGGGTACACCGGGGAGCTGTTTTTT. Translated: CASSLGQGYTGELFF. The complete variable domain, with remaining parts taken from reference TRBV5-1 and TRBJ2-2, reads KAGVTQTPRYLIKTRGQQVTLSCSPISGHRSVSWYQQTPGQGLQFLFEYFSETQRNKGNFPGRFSGRQFSNSRSEMNVSTLELGDSALYLCASSLGQGYTGELFFGEGSRLTVL.

V gene TRBV6-1 combines with J gene TRBJ2-2; D not resolved. The CDR3 runs 15 residues. The V gene lost 8 bases and the J gene lost 4 bases, with 17 bases spanning the gap. Germline V gene data show CDR1 as MNHNS and CDR2 as SASEGT. The CDR3 region has the DNA TGTGCCAGCCTGGCGTCCTGGGCCACCACCGGGGAGCTGTTTTTT. This translates into CASLASWATTGELFF.

This clonotype turned up a few times. The rearrangement links TRBV9 to TRBJ2-5, with TRBD2 matching 9 bases. This CDR3 has 14 amino acids. V shed 0 bases and J 5 bases; nucleotides not matched to a gene: 2. Germline V gives CDR1 SGDLS, CDR2 YYNGEE. CDR3 nucleotide sequence: TGTGCCAGCAGCGTAGGACTAGCGGTGGAGACCCAGTACTTC. Translation gives CASSVGLAVETQYF.

This clonotype was seen more than once but under ten times. J is TRBJ1-5 and V is TRBV19; D not resolved. Germline lookup yields CDR1 LNHDA and CDR2 SQIVND (reference sequence). The V end was cut by 4 bases, the J end by 0 bases, with 13 bases between. This CDR3 is 16 amino acids long. In DNA, the CDR3 is TGTGCCAGTAGTACCCCGACGGACTATAGCAATCAGCCCCAGCATTTT. This gives the protein CASSTPTDYSNQPQHF.